The present entry profiles one T cell receptor (beta chain) with its context. As originally analysed: Reference gene primer amplification yielded estimated nucleated cell counts. Sequencing was performed with immunoSEQ multiplex PCR; in TCRdb, only in-frame clones are kept and a portion is missing. V, J and clone size are taken as reported in that table, and D and trimming were inferred from the DNA itself. The sample carries 360,000 or so clones, roughly 91% recorded once. Germline V CDR1 and CDR2: SGHNT, YENEEA. The CDR3 runs to 15 residues. V was pared by 5 bases and J by 4 bases, with 5 bases of the junction left unmatched. This sample is drawn from a study of blood T cell repertoires in COVID-19. Study background: The origin of the acute and convalescent COVID-19 samples was the United States, Italy and Spain.

Ages ranged from about 18 to 90 years, with residence in around 24 US areas. Donors in Cohort 3 who had recovered were those with two negative PCRs, healthcare professional clearance, or resolution of their symptoms. V and J are TRBV11-3 and TRBJ2-1, with 10 nucleotides matching TRBD2. The receptor's source is a woman aged 25 to 45 who had recovered from COVID-19. Material: PBMCs or T cells enriched from blood (not recorded which). In nucleotides, the CDR3 is TGTGCCAGCAGCCCGTCTAGCGGGGGTTACAATGAGCAGTTCTTC. This gives the protein CASSPSSGGYNEQFF.